The 12 T cell receptor beta chains listed next were all sequenced from one sample in a study of T cell repertoires in cytomegalovirus infection. TCRdb fed the reads into MiXCR, producing one record per CDR3 protein. Of some 300,000 distinct CDR3 sequences listed, around 10% are singletons. Source material: PBMCs. The source of these receptors is a human donor in good health (CMV status not recorded). Some clones in this sample may be carry-over from other donors' samples.

The CDR3 bases are TGCGCCAGCAGCCGAACGATGGGCTCTGGAAACACCATATATTTT. The encoded protein is CASSRTMGSGNTIYF. The chain has TRBV4-3 and TRBJ1-3; D is unclear. Germline assignment: CDR1 LGHNA and CDR2 YSLEER. This CDR3 has 15 amino acids. Trimming removed 4 bases from V and 0 bases from J, with 10 bases in between.

This clonotype was seen at least ten times. V is TRBV19 and J is TRBJ2-3, with D perhaps TRBD2 (5 bases). The germline V gene has CDR1 LNHDA and CDR2 SQIVND (reference sequence). This CDR3 has 13 residues. V lost 2 bases and J 10 bases, leaving 13 bases between the germline ends. The DNA of the CDR3 is TGTGCCAGTAGTATAAGCGGAGCGGCAGCGCAGTATTTT. This codes for CASSISGAAAQYF. The whole variable domain, remainder taken from reference TRBV19 and TRBJ2-3, is DGGITQSPKYLFRKEGQNVTLSCEQNLNHDAMYWYRQDPGQGLRLIYYSQIVNDFQKGDIAEGYSVSREKKESFPLTVTSAQKNPTAFYLCASSISGAAAQYFGPGTRLTVL.

This clonotype was seen at least ten times. This chain connects TRBV18 to TRBJ1-1, with TRBD1 as a possible D gene (5 bases). The CDR3 covers 13 residues. Trimming stripped 8 bases from V and 1 base from J, with 11 bases between. Germline lookup yields CDR1 KGHSH and CDR2 LQKENI. CDR3 sequence reads: CASTGRTNTEAFF. In DNA, the CDR3 is TGTGCCAGCACGGGACGGACGAACACTGAAGCTTTCTTT.

This clonotype was seen repeatedly, ten times or more. This sequence joins TRBV7-8 and TRBJ2-7; a possible D gene is TRBD1 (6 bases). CDR1 is SGHVS and CDR2 is FQNEAQ in the germline V gene. The CDR3 is made up of 18 amino acids. Trimming removed 5 bases from V and 1 base from J, with 24 bases in between. DNA of the CDR3: TGTGCCAGCAGCCCATCGAAGATAGGGTTACAGGGTTCCTACGAGCAGTACGTC. This sequence encodes CASSPSKIGLQGSYEQYV.

This clonotype was seen a handful of times. The gene calls are TRBV29-1 and TRBJ1-1, with D hard to call. The V and J ends lost 3 bases and 7 bases respectively, with 9 bases between them. Germline V lookup: CDR1 SQVTM, CDR2 ANQGSEA. The CDR3 is made up of 11 amino acids. The CDR3 loop reads CSVDLRVEAFF. For the CDR3, the DNA is TGCAGCGTTGATTTAAGAGTTGAAGCTTTCTTT.

The CDR3, as DNA: TGCAGTGTTCTACCACAGGGCCACTATGGCTACACCTTC. Residues: CSVLPQGHYGYTF. The chain carries TRBV20-1 and TRBJ1-2, with D tentatively TRBD1 (6 bases). The CDR3 loop spans 13 amino acids. Germline values: CDR1 DFQATT, CDR2 SNEGSKA (reference sequence). Trimming left V 7 bases short and J 3 bases short, with 15 bases between.

This clonotype occurred many times. V gene TRBV7-6 combines with J gene TRBJ2-1; D may be TRBD2 (6 bases). Trimming took off 1 base at V and 6 bases at J, with 7 bases between the two ends. Germline V gene sequence: CDR1 SGHVS, CDR2 FNYEAQ. The CDR3 spans 13 residues. The CDR3 is CASSLDGGNEQFF. The CDR3 DNA sequence: TGTGCCAGCAGCTTAGACGGGGGCAATGAGCAGTTCTTC.

This clonotype has ten or more counts. The chain carries TRBV11-3 and TRBJ2-5; 7 bases align to TRBD2. V lost 6 bases to trimming and J lost 3 bases; unmatched junction nucleotides: 4. The CDR3 loop spans 13 amino acids. Per germline, CDR1 SGHNT and CDR2 YENEEA. CDR3 sequence (DNA): TGTGCCAGCAGTCACGCGGGGGAAGAGACCCAGTACTTC. The encoded protein is CASSHAGEETQYF.

This clonotype was observed many times. The V call is TRBV14, the J call TRBJ1-1; D ambiguous. The germline V and J ends were trimmed by 0 bases and 1 base, with 12 bases remaining between them. The CDR3 sequence is 16 residues long. CDR1 SGHDN and CDR2 FVKESK come from the germline V gene. The chain's CDR3 is CASSQDPWFENTEAFF. In nucleotides, the CDR3 is TGTGCCAGCAGCCAAGATCCGTGGTTCGAGAACACTGAAGCTTTCTTT. Full variable domain (remainder filled in from reference TRBV14 and TRBJ1-1): EAGVTQFPSHSVIEKGQTVTLRCDPISGHDNLYWYRRVMGKEIKFLLHFVKESKQDESGMPNNRFLAERTGGTYSTLKVQPAELEDSGVYFCASSQDPWFENTEAFFGQGTRLTVV.

The table lists this clonotype with a few counts. The chain uses TRBV2 and TRBJ2-7; 8 positions agree with TRBD2. Germline V lookup: CDR1 SNHLY, CDR2 FYNNEI. The CDR3 sequence is 14 residues long. The CDR3 nucleotides are TGTGTCGCGGCGGGCGGGGGGAGCTCCTACGAGCAGTACGTC. Protein: CVAAGGGSSYEQYV.

This clonotype has ten or more counts. The rearrangement links TRBV29-1 to TRBJ2-2; 8 bases agree with TRBD1. This CDR3 has 16 residues. From germline, CDR1 is SQVTM and CDR2 ANQGSEA. The trim removed 1 base at V and 0 bases at J, leaving 4 bases unmatched. CDR3 sequence: CSVEGRGQANTGELFF. The DNA for the CDR3 is TGCAGCGTTGAAGGGAGGGGACAGGCGAACACCGGGGAGCTGTTTTTT.

The table lists this clonotype with many counts. This chain connects TRBV28 to TRBJ1-3; D is uncertain. The V and J ends lost 7 bases and 0 bases respectively, with 13 bases between them. CDR3 length: 15 amino acids. Germline V gene lookup returns CDR1 MDHEN and CDR2 SYDVKM. In nucleotides, the CDR3 is TGTGCCAGCACCCTGCGGTTTTACTCTGGAAACACCATATATTTT. The encoded protein is CASTLRFYSGNTIYF.